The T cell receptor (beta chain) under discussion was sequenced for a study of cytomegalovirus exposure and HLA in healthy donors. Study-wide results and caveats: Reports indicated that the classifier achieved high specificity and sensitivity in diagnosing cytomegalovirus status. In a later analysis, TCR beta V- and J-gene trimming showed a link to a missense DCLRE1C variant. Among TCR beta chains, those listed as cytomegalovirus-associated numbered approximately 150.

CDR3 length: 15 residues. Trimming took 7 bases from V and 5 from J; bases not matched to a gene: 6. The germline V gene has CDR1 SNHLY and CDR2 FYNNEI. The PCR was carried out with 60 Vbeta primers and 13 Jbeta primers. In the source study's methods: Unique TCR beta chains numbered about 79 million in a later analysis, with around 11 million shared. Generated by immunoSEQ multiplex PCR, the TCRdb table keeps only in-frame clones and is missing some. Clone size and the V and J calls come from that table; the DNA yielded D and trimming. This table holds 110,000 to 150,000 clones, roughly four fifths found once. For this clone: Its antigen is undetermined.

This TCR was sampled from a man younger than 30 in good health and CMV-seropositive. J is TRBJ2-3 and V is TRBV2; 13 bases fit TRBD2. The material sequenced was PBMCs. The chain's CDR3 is CASIWTSGSEDTQYF. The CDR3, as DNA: TGTGCCAGCATTTGGACTAGCGGGAGTGAAGATACGCAGTATTTT. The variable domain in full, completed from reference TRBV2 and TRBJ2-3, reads EPEVTQTPSHQVTQMGQEVILRCVPISNHLYFYWYRQILGQKVEFLVSFYNNEISEKSEIFDDQFSVERPDGSNFTLKIRSTKLEDSAMYFCASIWTSGSEDTQYFGPGTRLTVL.